A selection of T cell receptor beta chains follows, all from one sample in a study of blood T cells in healthy people across ages. MiXCR was run by TCRdb on the 5' RACE reads, yielding one entry per CDR3 protein. Of under 2,000,000 distinct CDR3 sequences in the sample, around 50% were seen once. Sequencing input: blood. All receptors derive from a woman in her forties in good health. The CDR3 runs from the conserved cysteine through the conserved F or W. D genes are given only for firm matches. Rows give clone size only sometimes, using once, few, many, or a class for an expanded clone.

>.|TRBJ2-7|TRBV4-3|14|few
TGCGCCAGCAGCCAAGATTTTTCTGGGGACGAGCAGTACTTC
CASSQDFSGDEQYF
>.|TRBJ1-1|TRBV7-2|15|.
TGTGCCAGCAGTTCCCCGGGACCTAGGAACACTGAGGCTTTCTTT
CASSSPGPRNTEAFF
>.|TRBJ1-3|TRBV20-1|12|.
TGCAGTGCTAGGGTCTCTGGAAACACCATATATTTT
CSARVSGNTIYF
>.|TRBJ2-7|TRBV10-1|12|once
TGCGCCAGCAGTGAATCGGCGGGGGAGCAGTACTTC
CASSESAGEQYF
>.|TRBJ2-7|TRBV12-3/TRBV12-4|14|.
TGTGCCAGCAGACCCGAGCAGGTTTCCTACGAGCAGTACTTC
CASRPEQVSYEQYF
>.|TRBJ2-3|TRBV7-2|15|few
TGTGCCAGCATCCCCCTTGGGTTGAGCACAGATACGCAGTATTTT
CASIPLGLSTDTQYF
>.|TRBJ2-7|TRBV20-1|15|.
TGCAGTGCTAGAGAGGCAGGGAAGGGCTCCTACGAGCAGTACTTC
CSAREAGKGSYEQYF
>.|TRBJ2-7|TRBV4-3|14|.
TGCGCCAGCAGCCAAGGAGCGGAGGGTAACGAGCAGTACTTC
CASSQGAEGNEQYF
>.|TRBJ2-5|TRBV7-2|14|few
TGTGCCAGCAGCTTAGCTGGGAGATACGAGACCCAGTACTTC
CASSLAGRYETQYF
>.|TRBJ2-5|TRBV12-3/TRBV12-4|11|.
TGTGCCAGCAAACTCAGGGAGACCCAGTACTTC
CASKLRETQYF
>.|TRBJ2-5|TRBV6-6|16|.
TGTGCCAGCAGTTCCCCCGAATTTGGACAGCAAGAGACCCAGTACTTC
CASSSPEFGQQETQYF
>TRBD1|TRBJ1-1|TRBV7-2|15|.
TGTGCCAGCAGCTTAGCCCCAGGGGGCGGCACTGAAGCTTTCTTT
CASSLAPGGGTEAFF
>.|TRBJ2-1|TRBV6-6|14|many
TGTGCCAGCAGTCCCGCCAGCTCCTACAATGAGCAGTTCTTC
CASSPASSYNEQFF
>.|TRBJ1-1|TRBV12-3/TRBV12-4|13|once
.
CASRFGAGTEAFF
>TRBD1|TRBJ2-5|TRBV20-1|13|many
TGCAGTGCCCCTGGACAGGGTGGAGAGACCCAGTACTTC
CSAPGQGGETQYF
>.|TRBJ2-5|TRBV2|18|.
TGTGCCAGCAGCGCAGATTGGTCAGGGGGGCGAAAGTTGGAGACCCAGTACTTC
CASSADWSGGRKLETQYF
>TRBD1|TRBJ1-5|TRBV6-5|15|once
TGTGCCAGCAGCCCGGACAGGGGACGGAATCAGCCCCAGCATTTT
CASSPDRGRNQPQHF
>TRBD1|TRBJ2-1|TRBV5-1|19|.
TGCGCCAGCAGCTTGGGGGTCCGGACAGGCCCAAACTCCTACAATGAGCAGTTCTTC
CASSLGVRTGPNSYNEQFF
>.|TRBJ1-1|TRBV15|17|.
TGTGCCACCAGCAGAGGTGCGGACAGACTTACAAACACTGAAGCTTTCTTT
CATSRGADRLTNTEAFF
>.|TRBJ2-5|TRBV6-1|18|few
TGTGCCAGCAGTAAACACCTCCGGGACACGACGCCAATGAAGACCCAGTACTTC
CASSKHLRDTTPMKTQYF
>.|TRBJ1-1|TRBV7-2|14|few
TGTGCCAGCAGCTTAGCGTGGGGAAACACTGAAGCTTTCTTT
CASSLAWGNTEAFF
>.|TRBJ1-2|TRBV13|12|once
TGTGCCAGCAGCCCCTCCGACACAGTTTACACCTTC
CASSPSDTVYTF
>.|TRBJ2-5|TRBV10-3|14|few
TGTGCCATCAGTGAACAGGGGGGGGGAGAGACCCAGTACTTC
CAISEQGGGETQYF
>.|TRBJ2-7|TRBV6-2/TRBV6-3|17|.
TGTGCCAGCGAATCGACTCCCGAGCGGACCCGGATCGACGAGCAGTACTTC
CASESTPERTRIDEQYF
>.|TRBJ2-5|TRBV11-1|14|few
TGTGCCAGCAGCCAGAATAGGAAGGAGGAGACCCAGTACTTC
CASSQNRKEETQYF
>.|TRBJ1-4|TRBV6-5|11|.
TGTGCCAGCAGAGAGACAGGCAGACTGTTTTTT
CASRETGRLFF
>TRBD1|TRBJ2-1|TRBV28|14|few
TGTGCCAGCAGTCATGACAGGGTTTACAATGAGCAGTTCTTC
CASSHDRVYNEQFF
>.|TRBJ2-3|TRBV25-1|14|.
TGTGCCAGCAGCCGAGCGGCAGGATCAGATACGCAGTATTTT
CASSRAAGSDTQYF
>TRBD1|TRBJ1-2|TRBV4-2|18|few
TGTGCCAGCAGCCGGACAGGACAGGGGGAAAGGTCTAACTATGGCTACACCTTC
CASSRTGQGERSNYGYTF
>.|TRBJ1-6|TRBV7-9|17|.
TGTGCCAGCAGCTTAGAACGGACGAGCTCCTATAATTCACCCCTCCACTTT
CASSLERTSSYNSPLHF
>.|TRBJ2-7|TRBV7-2|15|few
TGTGCCAGCAGCTTTAAGTCGGGGTCGCCCTACGAGCAGTACTTC
CASSFKSGSPYEQYF
>TRBD1|TRBJ1-2|TRBV27|15|.
TGTGCCAGCAGTTTCACAGGGGGAGGGAACTATGGCTACACCTTC
CASSFTGGGNYGYTF
>.|TRBJ2-5|TRBV7-9|17|.
TGTGCCAGCAGCCCAGGGGAGGGGGCGCTTTACCAAGAGACCCAGTACTTC
CASSPGEGALYQETQYF
>TRBD1|TRBJ2-3|TRBV5-6|17|few
TGTGCCAGCAGCTGGATTAGTGGGACAGGGGATTCAGATACGCAGTATTTT
CASSWISGTGDSDTQYF
>.|TRBJ2-4|TRBV7-2|15|.
TGTGCCAGCAGCATCGCCGGGACTGGCTATGACATTCAGTACTTC
CASSIAGTGYDIQYF
>TRBD1|TRBJ2-5|TRBV7-2|16|.
TGTGCCAGCAGCTTAGCCGGACAGGGGGCGGTGGAGACCCAGTACTTC
CASSLAGQGAVETQYF
>.|TRBJ1-2|TRBV27|13|.
TGTGCCAGCAGCTACAGTCCTAACTATGACTACACCTTC
CASSYSPNYDYTF
>TRBD2|TRBJ2-3|TRBV29-1|14|few
TGCAGCGTTGACGGCGGGGGGGGCACAGATACGCAGTATTTT
CSVDGGGGTDTQYF
>TRBD1|TRBJ1-6|TRBV20-1|15|few
TGCAGTGCTAGAGAGACAGGGGTTAATAATTCACCCCTCCACTTT
CSARETGVNNSPLHF
>.|TRBJ1-2|TRBV20-1|12|.
TGCAGTGCTTTTTTAGGGGGTCATGGCTACACCTTC
CSAFLGGHGYTF
>.|TRBJ1-4|TRBV6-5|13|.
TGTGCCAGCCGCGCCGGGATCAATGAAAAACTGTTTTTT
CASRAGINEKLFF
>.|TRBJ1-2|TRBV20-1|12|.
TGCAGAAGTGGTGGGGGAGGCTATGGCTACACCTTC
CRSGGGGYGYTF
>.|TRBJ1-4|TRBV15|15|.
TGTGCCACCAGCAGAGTCCGGAGGACCTTTGAAAAACTGTTTTTT
CATSRVRRTFEKLFF
>TRBD1|TRBJ2-3|TRBV4-3|15|.
TGCGCCAGCAGTGACAGGGCGATGGACACAGATACGCAGTATTTT
CASSDRAMDTDTQYF
>TRBD2|TRBJ2-5|TRBV7-3|16|once
TGTGCCAGCAGCTTAAGCGGGACTAGAAGGGTGGAGACCCAGTACTTC
CASSLSGTRRVETQYF
>.|TRBJ2-1|TRBV4-3|15|.
TGCGCCAGCAGCCACGACCGTACAGGTTACAATGAGCAGTTCTTC
CASSHDRTGYNEQFF
>.|TRBJ2-5|TRBV28|12|.
TGTGCCAGGGGGGGAATGGGGGAGACCCAGTACTTC
CARGGMGETQYF
>.|TRBJ2-6|TRBV3-1|21|.
TGTGCCAGCAGCCCAGGACAGCTTTCCCTCGCCTCCTTCTCTGGGGCCAACGTCCTGACTTTC
CASSPGQLSLASFSGANVLTF
>.|TRBJ1-4|TRBV12-3/TRBV12-4|15|.
TGTGCCAGCAGTTTAGGAGAGGGACGGCATGAAAAACTGTTTTTT
CASSLGEGRHEKLFF
>.|TRBJ2-7|TRBV6-2/TRBV6-3|15|.
TGTGCCAGCAGTTCGCGGGACTCTCGGTCCTACGAGCAGTACTTC
CASSSRDSRSYEQYF
>.|TRBJ2-7|TRBV6-5|11|few
TGTGCCAGCCGGGACCCGACTCAGCAGTACTTC
CASRDPTQQYF
>TRBD2|TRBJ2-5|TRBV28|15|.
TGTGCCAGCAGTCGGGGACTAGCGGGGGCGCAGACCCAGTACTTC
CASSRGLAGAQTQYF
>TRBD1|TRBJ1-2|TRBV25-1|15|.
TGTGCCAGCAGTGCTACAGGACAGGGGCTATGGGGCTACACCTTC
CASSATGQGLWGYTF
>TRBD1|TRBJ1-6|TRBV15|15|.
TGTGCCACCAGCAGAGATCCACAGGGGGTCTCACCCCTCCACTTT
CATSRDPQGVSPLHF
>TRBD1|TRBJ1-2|TRBV6-5|17|.
TGTGCCAGCAGTTACTCCCTCGGACAGGGGCGGGACTATGGCTACACCTTC
CASSYSLGQGRDYGYTF
>TRBD2|TRBJ2-3|TRBV7-2|16|once
TGTGCCAGCAGCCCCCGACTAGCGGGGGTGGCAGATACGCAGTATTTT
CASSPRLAGVADTQYF
>.|TRBJ1-5|TRBV10-3|14|.
TGTGCCATCAGTATTGACGGTAACAATCAGCCCCAGCATTTT
CAISIDGNNQPQHF
>.|TRBJ1-2|TRBV28|15|.
TGTGCCAGCAGCCACGGGACAAGGGAAAACTATGGCTACACCTTC
CASSHGTRENYGYTF
>TRBD2|TRBJ2-7|TRBV27|14|few
TGTGCCAGCCGGGCGGGGGGGCTATTCTACGAGCAGTACTTC
CASRAGGLFYEQYF